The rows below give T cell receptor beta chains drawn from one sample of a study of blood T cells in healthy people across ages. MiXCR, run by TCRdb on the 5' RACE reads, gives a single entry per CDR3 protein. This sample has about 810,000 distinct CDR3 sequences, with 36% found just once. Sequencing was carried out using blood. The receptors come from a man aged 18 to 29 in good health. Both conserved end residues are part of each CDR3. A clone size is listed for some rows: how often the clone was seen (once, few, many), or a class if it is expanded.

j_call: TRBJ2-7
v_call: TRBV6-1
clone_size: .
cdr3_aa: CASSRGGSGVFNEQYF

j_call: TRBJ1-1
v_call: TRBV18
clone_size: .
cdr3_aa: CASSPRTGNTETFF

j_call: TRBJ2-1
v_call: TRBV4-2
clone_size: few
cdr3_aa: CASSQRSGGYNEQFF

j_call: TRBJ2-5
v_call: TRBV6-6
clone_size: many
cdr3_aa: CASSRDPRATQYF

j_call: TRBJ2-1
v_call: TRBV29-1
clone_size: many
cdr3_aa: CSVVAGGNNEQFF

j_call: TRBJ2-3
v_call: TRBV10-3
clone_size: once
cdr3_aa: CAISGGTDTLYF

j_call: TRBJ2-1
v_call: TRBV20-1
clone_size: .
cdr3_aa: CSAADGGYNEQFF

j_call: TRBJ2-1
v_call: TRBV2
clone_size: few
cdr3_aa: CASRQGPEQFF

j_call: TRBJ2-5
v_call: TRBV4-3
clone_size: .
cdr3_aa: CTSSQKIYGTGGKNEQYF

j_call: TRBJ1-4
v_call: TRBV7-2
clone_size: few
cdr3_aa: CASSFFLREKLFF

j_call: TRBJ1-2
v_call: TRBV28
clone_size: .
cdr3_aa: CASSPGGADGYTF

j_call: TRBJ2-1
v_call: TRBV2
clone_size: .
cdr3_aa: CASSEFSGRTNEQFF

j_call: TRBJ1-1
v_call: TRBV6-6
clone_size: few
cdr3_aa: CASSFGQGTTEAFF

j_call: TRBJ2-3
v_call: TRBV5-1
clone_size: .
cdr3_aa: CASSDRLAGGRTDTQYF

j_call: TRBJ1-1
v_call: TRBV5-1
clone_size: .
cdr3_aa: CASSLGVSGAYTEAFF

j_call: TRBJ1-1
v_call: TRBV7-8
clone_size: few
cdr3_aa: CASSLGRHGITEAFF

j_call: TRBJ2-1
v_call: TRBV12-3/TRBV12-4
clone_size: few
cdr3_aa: CASSPDRGGDNEQFF

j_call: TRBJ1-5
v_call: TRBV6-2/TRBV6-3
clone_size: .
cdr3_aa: CASSGDRGPDQPQHF

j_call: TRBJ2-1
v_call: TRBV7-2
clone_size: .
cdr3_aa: CASSLEAASFNEQFF

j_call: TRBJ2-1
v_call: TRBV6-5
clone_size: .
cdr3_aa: CASRSDRERWNEQFF

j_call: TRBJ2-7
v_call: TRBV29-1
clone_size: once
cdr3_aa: CSVESSGSSYEQYF

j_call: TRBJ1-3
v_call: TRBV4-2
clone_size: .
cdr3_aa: CASLRTPGSGNTIYF

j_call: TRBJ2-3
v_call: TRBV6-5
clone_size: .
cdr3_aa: CASSLSGRSADTQYF

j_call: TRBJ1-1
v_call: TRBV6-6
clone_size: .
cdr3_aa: CASSYNREGAEAFF

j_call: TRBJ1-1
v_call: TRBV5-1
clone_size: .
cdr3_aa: CAGSLDGRAVGEAFF

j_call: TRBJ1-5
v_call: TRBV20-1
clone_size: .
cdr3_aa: CSAQTGVGQPQHF

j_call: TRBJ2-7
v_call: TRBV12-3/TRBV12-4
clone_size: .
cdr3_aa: CASTGTASSYEQYF

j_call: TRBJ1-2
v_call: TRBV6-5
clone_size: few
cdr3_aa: CASSYSQSYRYTF

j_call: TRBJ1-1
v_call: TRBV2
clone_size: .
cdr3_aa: CAIQAAGAHTEAFF